A single sample is the source of the 17 T cell receptor beta chains below, sequenced in a study of OX40 agonist ivuxolimab in advanced cancers. Using immunoSEQ multiplex PCR, the repertoire was profiled, and TCRdb retains in-frame clones only, with some absent. The sample includes some 85,000 clones, roughly nine tenths of them seen just once. The source was CD4+ or CD8+ T cells sorted from blood, collected in a trial of the OX40 agonist ivuxolimab. The source of these receptors is an adult with an advanced solid tumor such as melanoma, head and neck, liver or kidney cancer.

The chain couples TRBV11-2 to TRBJ1-2, with 7 bases lining up with TRBD1. With V trimmed by 5 bases and J by 0 bases, 6 bases remained unmatched. This CDR3 region has 15 residues. CDR1 and CDR2 from the germline V gene are SGHAT and FQNNGV. In DNA form, the CDR3 reads TGTGCCAGCAGCCAAGGGACAGATGCTAACTATGGCTACACCTTC. Translating gives CASSQGTDANYGYTF.

The rearrangement joins TRBV6-5 to TRBJ2-1, with no clear D. V lost 4 bases to trimming and J lost 7 bases, with 8 bases between them. The V gene's germline CDR1 is MNHEY and CDR2 SVGAGI. The CDR3 is 12 amino acids. DNA for the CDR3: TGTGCCAGCAGTTCCTCCCCTAATGAGCAGTTCTTC. This sequence encodes CASSSSPNEQFF.

The table lists this clone with a few counts. The chain couples TRBV28 to TRBJ1-5, with TRBD1 as a possible D gene (6 bases). The CDR3 consists of 14 residues. Germline loops: CDR1 MDHEN, CDR2 SYDVKM. V was shortened by 7 bases and J by 3 bases, with 13 bases between the two germline ends. The CDR3 DNA is TGTGCCAGCACCGAGGGGGGTATCAATCAGCCCCAGCATTTT. This codes for CASTEGGINQPQHF.

The chain joins TRBV6-5 to TRBJ2-3, with TRBD2 matching over 7 bases. This CDR3 region has 13 residues. V lost 6 bases and J lost 3; bases outside the gene matches: 3. Germline CDR1 is MNHEY and CDR2 is SVGAGI. CDR3 sequence (DNA): TGTGCCAGCAGAAGGACTAGTACAGATACGCAGTATTTT. Translation: CASRRTSTDTQYF.

The chain employs TRBV28 and TRBJ2-2; D remains ambiguous. CDR1 is MDHEN, CDR2 SYDVKM, per germline. The CDR3 sequence is 12 residues long. V was clipped by 6 bases and J by 6 bases, with 8 bases between them. For the CDR3, the DNA is TGTGCCAGCAGACGAGGAGCCGGGGAGCTGTTTTTT. As protein: CASRRGAGELFF.

This chain uses TRBV28 with TRBJ1-1, with 7 bases identical to TRBD1. V trimming: 3 bases; J trimming: 1 base; junction bases outside the gene matches: 5. CDR1 MDHEN and CDR2 SYDVKM come from the germline V gene. This CDR3 region has 15 residues. The CDR3 reads CASSFPGTANTEAFF. DNA of the CDR3: TGTGCCAGCAGTTTCCCAGGGACAGCGAACACTGAAGCTTTCTTT.

The gene calls are TRBV7-2 and TRBJ2-1; D gene uncertain. The CDR3 is 12 residues long. Between the trimmed V and J ends, which lost 3 bases and 7 bases, there was a span of 7 bases. In germline, CDR1 is SGHTA, CDR2 FQGNSA. The CDR3: CASSLNMNEQFF. The CDR3 DNA reads TGTGCCAGCAGCTTGAATATGAATGAGCAGTTCTTC.

DNA for the CDR3: TGTGCCAGCAGCCAAAAAGGGGGTGAAAAACTGTTTTTT. Protein sequence: CASSQKGGEKLFF. The chain recombines TRBV7-2 with TRBJ1-4; possible D gene TRBD1, 6 bases. Germline V gene data show CDR1 as SGHTA and CDR2 as FQGNSA. CDR3 length: 13 residues. V lost 5 bases and J 7 bases, leaving 11 bases between the germline ends.

The J gene is TRBJ1-1, the V gene TRBV6-6; unclear D gene. Between the trimmed V and J ends, which lost 2 bases and 4 bases, there was a span of 5 bases. The germline gives CDR1 MNHNY, CDR2 SVGAGI (reference sequence). The CDR3 length is 12 residues. CDR3 nucleotide sequence: TGTGCCAGCAGTTACACGGCCACTGAAGCTTTCTTT. It yields the protein CASSYTATEAFF.

This clone was seen a handful of times. The chain carries TRBV6-1 and TRBJ1-3, with unresolved D. The CDR3 loop spans 13 amino acids. In germline, CDR1 is MNHNS, CDR2 SASEGT. V was trimmed by 0 bases and J by 4 bases, leaving 4 bases between them. CDR3 in amino acids: CASSEAPGNTIYF. The CDR3 DNA sequence: TGTGCCAGCAGTGAAGCGCCAGGAAACACCATATATTTT.

This clone was seen just once. The V and J genes are TRBV7-2 and TRBJ2-3, with TRBD2 matching 9 bases. The CDR3 contains 16 residues. After removal of 1 base from V and 3 bases from J, the junction contained 5 bases not matched to a gene. Germline V gene lookup returns CDR1 SGHTA and CDR2 FQGNSA. The CDR3 region is CASSLGAGGPTDTQYF. DNA for the CDR3: TGTGCCAGCAGCTTAGGGGCGGGAGGGCCAACAGATACGCAGTATTTT. Full variable domain (remainder filled in from reference TRBV7-2 and TRBJ2-3): GAGVSQSPSNKVTEKGKDVELRCDPISGHTALYWYRQSLGQGLEFLIYFQGNSAPDKSGLPSDRFSAERTGGSVSTLTIQRTQQEDSAVYLCASSLGAGGPTDTQYFGPGTRLTVL.

The chain carries TRBV10-2 and TRBJ2-3, with D unclear. Trimming pared 6 bases from V and 1 base from J, leaving 23 bases between. Germline V CDR1 and CDR2: WSHSY, SAAADI. The CDR3 covers 18 residues. CDR3 sequence reads: CASRPYADRRTRTDTQYF. As DNA, the CDR3 is TGCGCCAGCAGGCCCTACGCGGACCGTCGGACCCGCACAGATACGCAGTATTTT.

CDR3 sequence reads: CASSQDAAVGSGELFF. The CDR3 DNA follows: TGTGCCAGCAGCCAAGATGCGGCAGTAGGCAGCGGGGAGCTGTTTTTT. The chain uses TRBV4-2 and TRBJ2-2; D not certain. Germline V gene lookup returns CDR1 LGHNA and CDR2 YNFKEQ. Trimming stripped 0 bases from V and 7 bases from J, with 15 bases between. There are 16 residues in the CDR3.

The chain is built from TRBV28 and TRBJ2-3, with 7 bases aligning to TRBD1. In germline, CDR1 is MDHEN, CDR2 SYDVKM. Trimming at V came to 4 bases and at J to 2 bases, leaving 9 bases not matched to a gene. The CDR3 loop spans 16 amino acids. CDR3 DNA sequence: TGTGCCAGCAGTTACCCCTCGACAGGGATCACAGATACGCAGTATTTT. It codes for CASSYPSTGITDTQYF.

Details on this clone: Compared with germline, one end of the junction differs, possibly owing to a read error. The chain uses TRBV30 and TRBJ2-1; perhaps TRBD2 as D (6 bases). The length of the CDR3 is 13 residues. Germline V gives CDR1 GTSNPN, CDR2 SVGIG (reference sequence). This CDR3 is CAWSVRLREYGIF. The CDR3 coding sequence is TGTGCCTGGAGTGTACGATTGCGGGAATACGGGATCTTC.

This chain uses TRBV5-1 with TRBJ2-1; TRBD2 matches at 11 bases. Germline lookup yields CDR1 SGHRS and CDR2 YFSETQ. Trimming cost V 3 bases and J 9 bases; bases outside gene matches: 11. This CDR3 spans 16 amino acids. CDR3 in DNA: TGCGCCAGCAGCTGGGGGGTGGTAGCGGGAGGGAGTGAGCAGTTCTTC. Encoded protein: CASSWGVVAGGSEQFF.

CDR3 nucleotide sequence: TGTGCCAGCAGCGTAGAGGGGCAAGGCACTGAAGCTTTCTTT. It is translated as CASSVEGQGTEAFF. The rearrangement links TRBV9 to TRBJ1-1, with D maybe TRBD1 (5 bases). This CDR3 spans 14 amino acids. Germline V gene data show CDR1 as SGDLS and CDR2 as YYNGEE. The V and J ends lost 0 bases and 4 bases respectively, with 10 bases between them.